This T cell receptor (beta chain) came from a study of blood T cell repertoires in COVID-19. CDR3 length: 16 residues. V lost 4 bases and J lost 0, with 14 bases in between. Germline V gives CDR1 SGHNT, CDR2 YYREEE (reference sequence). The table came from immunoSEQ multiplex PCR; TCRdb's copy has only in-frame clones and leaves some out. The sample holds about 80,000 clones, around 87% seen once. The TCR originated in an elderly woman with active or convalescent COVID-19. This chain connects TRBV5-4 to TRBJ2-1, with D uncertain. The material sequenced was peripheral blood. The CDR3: CASSQRPSSSYNEQFF. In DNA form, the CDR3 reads TGTGCCAGCAGCCAGAGGCCGTCAAGCTCCTACAATGAGCAGTTCTTC.